This is a list of T cell receptor beta chains from one sample in a study of control samples from healthy donors and cancer patients. Here immunoSEQ multiplex PCR was the method, and the copy in TCRdb shows in-frame clones only, minus some. The table lists 100,000 or so clones, about 90% of them singletons, with roughly 18% in the top ten. The material sequenced was blood. Source of these receptors: a woman between 50 and 59 years old in good health. Both conserved end residues are part of each CDR3. The order of the fields is J gene, D gene, V gene, CDR3 length, clone size, CDR3 DNA, CDR3 protein. The D gene is left open where the match is weak. Clone size is given for some rows only: seen once, a few or many times, or a class if the clone is expanded.

j_gene: TRBJ1-6
d_gene: -
v_gene: TRBV6-1
len: 16
abundance: -
CDR3nt: TGTGCCAGCAGTGAATATCGGACCCGGTATAATTCACCCCTCCACTTT
CDR3aa: CASSEYRTRYNSPLHF

j_gene: TRBJ1-2
d_gene: TRBD1
v_gene: TRBV6-5
len: 14
abundance: -
CDR3nt: TGTGCCAGCTGGGAGGGGGCTGGAGGCTTGTACTACACCTTC
CDR3aa: CASWEGAGGLYYTF

j_gene: TRBJ1-2
d_gene: -
v_gene: TRBV2
len: 12
abundance: -
CDR3nt: TGTGCCAGCAGTCGCGACAAAGTTGGCTACACCTTC
CDR3aa: CASSRDKVGYTF

j_gene: TRBJ2-5
d_gene: TRBD2
v_gene: TRBV7-2
len: 14
abundance: -
CDR3nt: TGTGCCAGCAGCCGTAGCGGGAGGGAGGCGACCCAGTACTTC
CDR3aa: CASSRSGREATQYF

j_gene: TRBJ1-5
d_gene: -
v_gene: TRBV4-1
len: 16
abundance: -
CDR3nt: TGCGCCAGCAGCCGGAGGATCCAGGCCTCCGGCCAGCCCCAGCATTTT
CDR3aa: CASSRRIQASGQPQHF

j_gene: TRBJ1-2
d_gene: -
v_gene: TRBV5-1
len: 13
abundance: -
CDR3nt: TGCGCCAGCAGCTTCGGTCAACGAGGGGAATGGACCTTC
CDR3aa: CASSFGQRGEWTF

j_gene: TRBJ1-2
d_gene: TRBD1
v_gene: TRBV7-9
len: 14
abundance: -
CDR3nt: TGTGCCAGCAGCTGGCTTGGGACAGAATATGGCTACACCTTC
CDR3aa: CASSWLGTEYGYTF

j_gene: TRBJ2-7
d_gene: -
v_gene: TRBV13
len: 13
abundance: -
CDR3nt: TGTGCCAGCAGCTTAGGCGCAGGGCGCGAGCAGTACTTC
CDR3aa: CASSLGAGREQYF

j_gene: TRBJ2-1
d_gene: TRBD2
v_gene: TRBV18
len: 16
abundance: -
CDR3nt: TGTGCCAGCTCACCAAGAGGGGAGGGCCCCCGTAATGAGCAGTTCTTC
CDR3aa: CASSPRGEGPRNEQFF

j_gene: TRBJ1-2
d_gene: -
v_gene: TRBV4-3
len: 15
abundance: once
CDR3nt: TGCGCCAGCAGCCAGACGGGACGTGAGGTGTACGGCTACACCTTC
CDR3aa: CASSQTGREVYGYTF

j_gene: TRBJ2-3
d_gene: -
v_gene: TRBV10-2
len: 14
abundance: -
CDR3nt: TGCGCCACCGGGGGCCAGCTTGTTCCAGATACGCAGTATTTT
CDR3aa: CATGGQLVPDTQYF

j_gene: TRBJ1-1
d_gene: -
v_gene: TRBV18
len: 14
abundance: -
CDR3nt: TGTGCCAGCTCACCACGACAGGTGGGCACTGAAGCTTTCTTT
CDR3aa: CASSPRQVGTEAFF

j_gene: TRBJ2-3
d_gene: TRBD2
v_gene: TRBV5-1
len: 16
abundance: -
CDR3nt: TGCGCCAGCAGCCCTGGGACTAGCGGGAGGGCCAACACGCAGTATTTT
CDR3aa: CASSPGTSGRANTQYF

j_gene: TRBJ1-2
d_gene: -
v_gene: TRBV6-5
len: 15
abundance: -
CDR3nt: TGTGCCAGCAGTTATGGGACACCCTCTAACTATGGCTACACCTTC
CDR3aa: CASSYGTPSNYGYTF

j_gene: TRBJ1-2
d_gene: -
v_gene: TRBV2
len: 11
abundance: -
CDR3nt: TGTGCCGGGGGGGACAACTATGGCTACACCTTC
CDR3aa: CAGGDNYGYTF

j_gene: TRBJ2-1
d_gene: -
v_gene: TRBV11-2
len: 13
abundance: -
CDR3nt: TGTGCCAGCAGCTCTCCGTTGGAGAATGAGCAGTTCTTC
CDR3aa: CASSSPLENEQFF

j_gene: TRBJ2-1
d_gene: -
v_gene: TRBV6-5
len: 16
abundance: -
CDR3nt: TGTGCCAGCAGTTACTTTGGCTCGACCCTAGACAATGAGCAGTTCTTC
CDR3aa: CASSYFGSTLDNEQFF

j_gene: TRBJ2-3
d_gene: -
v_gene: TRBV9
len: 13
abundance: -
CDR3nt: TGTGCCAGCAGCCACAGGGATGGAGCAACGCAGTATTTT
CDR3aa: CASSHRDGATQYF

j_gene: TRBJ2-5
d_gene: -
v_gene: TRBV18
len: 16
abundance: -
CDR3nt: TGTGCCAGCTCACCCGGAGGGGGGAGTAGGCAAGAGACCCAGTACTTC
CDR3aa: CASSPGGGSRQETQYF

j_gene: TRBJ1-1
d_gene: TRBD1
v_gene: TRBV5-1
len: 13
abundance: -
CDR3nt: TGCGCCACCTCGACAGGGGTGAACACTGAAGCTTTCTTT
CDR3aa: CATSTGVNTEAFF

j_gene: TRBJ1-1
d_gene: TRBD1
v_gene: TRBV18
len: 16
abundance: -
CDR3nt: TGTGCCAGCTCACCGACTTTTGGACAGGGTAACACTGAAGCTTTCTTT
CDR3aa: CASSPTFGQGNTEAFF

j_gene: TRBJ1-1
d_gene: -
v_gene: TRBV13
len: 15
abundance: few
CDR3nt: TGTGCCAGCAGCACCCGGGACAAAATGGGGACTGAAGCTTTCTTT
CDR3aa: CASSTRDKMGTEAFF

j_gene: TRBJ2-7
d_gene: -
v_gene: TRBV2
len: 13
abundance: -
CDR3nt: TGTGCCAGCAGTGAAGCGTCAAGGGTAGAGCAGTACTTC
CDR3aa: CASSEASRVEQYF

j_gene: TRBJ1-2
d_gene: -
v_gene: TRBV27
len: 15
abundance: -
CDR3nt: TGTGCCAGCAGTTTATTTGAAGACAGTCTTTATGGCTACACCTTC
CDR3aa: CASSLFEDSLYGYTF

j_gene: TRBJ1-6
d_gene: -
v_gene: TRBV18
len: 15
abundance: -
CDR3nt: TGTGCCAGCTCACTCGCGGACGGGTATAATTCACCCCTCCACTTT
CDR3aa: CASSLADGYNSPLHF

j_gene: TRBJ1-1
d_gene: -
v_gene: TRBV3-1/TRBV3-2
len: 15
abundance: -
CDR3nt: TGTGCCAGCAGCCCCTTCCTAGCAGGGAACACTGAAGCTTTCTTT
CDR3aa: CASSPFLAGNTEAFF

j_gene: TRBJ2-3
d_gene: -
v_gene: TRBV12-3/TRBV12-4
len: 13
abundance: -
CDR3nt: TGTGCCAGCAGTGGACCCCGCACAGATACGCAGTATTTT
CDR3aa: CASSGPRTDTQYF

j_gene: TRBJ1-2
d_gene: -
v_gene: TRBV29-1
len: 13
abundance: few
CDR3nt: TGCAGCGCTGAACCCAGGGAGGTTTCTGGCTACACCTTC
CDR3aa: CSAEPREVSGYTF

j_gene: TRBJ2-5
d_gene: TRBD1
v_gene: TRBV9
len: 15
abundance: -
CDR3nt: TGTGCCAGCACCCCTACGGGACAGCTACAAGAGACCCAGTACTTC
CDR3aa: CASTPTGQLQETQYF

j_gene: TRBJ2-2
d_gene: -
v_gene: TRBV18
len: 13
abundance: -
CDR3nt: TGTGCCAGCTCGGAAGGGGACACCGGGGAGCTGTTTTTT
CDR3aa: CASSEGDTGELFF

j_gene: TRBJ1-1
d_gene: TRBD1
v_gene: TRBV12-3/TRBV12-4
len: 13
abundance: once
CDR3nt: TGTGCCAGCAGCACGGACAGGGTCCACGAAGCTTTCTTT
CDR3aa: CASSTDRVHEAFF

j_gene: TRBJ1-1
d_gene: -
v_gene: TRBV25-1
len: 15
abundance: -
CDR3nt: TGTGCCAGCAGTGAAATCGGAGGGTTTAGCACTGAAGCTTTCTTT
CDR3aa: CASSEIGGFSTEAFF

j_gene: TRBJ2-5
d_gene: -
v_gene: TRBV19
len: 11
abundance: -
CDR3nt: TGTGCCAGTATCTGGGGAGAGACCCAGTACTTC
CDR3aa: CASIWGETQYF

j_gene: TRBJ2-1
d_gene: TRBD2
v_gene: TRBV19
len: 18
abundance: -
CDR3nt: TGTGCCAGTCTCGGGACTAGCGGGGGGCTTGGTTCCTACAATGAGCAGTTCTTC
CDR3aa: CASLGTSGGLGSYNEQFF

j_gene: TRBJ1-5
d_gene: -
v_gene: TRBV18
len: 15
abundance: -
CDR3nt: TGTGCCAGCTCAATCGCGGGGGCGGGAAATCAGCCCCAGCATTTT
CDR3aa: CASSIAGAGNQPQHF

j_gene: TRBJ2-1
d_gene: TRBD2
v_gene: TRBV29-1
len: 17
abundance: -
CDR3nt: TGCAGCGTTGAAGGCGGACTAGCGGGAGAAACTGACAATGAGCAGTTCTTC
CDR3aa: CSVEGGLAGETDNEQFF

j_gene: TRBJ2-3
d_gene: -
v_gene: TRBV7-3
len: 12
abundance: -
CDR3nt: TGTGCCAGCAGCTCCCTCACAGATACGCAGTATTTT
CDR3aa: CASSSLTDTQYF

j_gene: TRBJ1-1
d_gene: -
v_gene: TRBV19
len: 13
abundance: -
CDR3nt: TGTGCCAGTAGTACCGGACCGTCGACGATGCCTTTCTTT
CDR3aa: CASSTGPSTMPFF

j_gene: TRBJ1-1
d_gene: -
v_gene: TRBV19
len: 14
abundance: -
CDR3nt: TGTGCCAGTAGTCCCCGATCAGCTAACCCTGAAGCTTTCTTT
CDR3aa: CASSPRSANPEAFF

j_gene: TRBJ2-1
d_gene: -
v_gene: TRBV19
len: 15
abundance: -
CDR3nt: TGTGCCAGTAGCCTAGGGGCCCTCTCCTACAATGAGCAGTTCTTC
CDR3aa: CASSLGALSYNEQFF

j_gene: TRBJ2-3
d_gene: TRBD2
v_gene: TRBV7-2
len: 16
abundance: -
CDR3nt: TGTGCCAGCAGCTTGTCCGGGACTAGAAGGCCAGATACGCAGTATTTT
CDR3aa: CASSLSGTRRPDTQYF

j_gene: TRBJ2-5
d_gene: TRBD2
v_gene: TRBV19
len: 15
abundance: -
CDR3nt: TGTGCCAGTAAATGGGTTAGCGGGTCACAAGAGACCCAGTACTTC
CDR3aa: CASKWVSGSQETQYF

j_gene: TRBJ2-2
d_gene: -
v_gene: TRBV27
len: 11
abundance: -
CDR3nt: TGTGCCAGCAGACATTATGGGGAGCTGTTTTTT
CDR3aa: CASRHYGELFF